The 21 T cell receptor beta chains reported below all come from one sample, sequenced in a study of OX40 agonist ivuxolimab in advanced cancers. Sequenced by immunoSEQ multiplex PCR; TCRdb stores in-frame clones only, minus some. Among about 47,000 clones listed, 75% to 90% were seen once. The sample consisted of CD4+ or CD8+ T cells sorted from blood, taken in a trial of the OX40 agonist ivuxolimab. All receptors come from an adult with an advanced solid tumor such as melanoma, head and neck, liver or kidney cancer.

The rearrangement joins TRBV6-5 to TRBJ2-7; no clear D gene. CDR3 length equals 12 residues. Per the germline V gene, CDR1 is MNHEY and CDR2 is SVGAGI. Between the trimmed V and J ends, which lost 2 bases and 5 bases, there was a span of 7 bases. The chain's CDR3 is CASSYLQNEQYF. For the CDR3, the DNA is TGTGCCAGCAGTTACCTGCAGAACGAGCAGTACTTC.

The gene calls are TRBV7-2 and TRBJ1-1; 9 bases are a match to TRBD1. CDR3 length equals 17 residues. Germline V gene lookup returns CDR1 SGHTA and CDR2 FQGNSA. Trimming at V came to 2 bases and at J to 6 bases, leaving 13 bases not matched to a gene. The CDR3 region is CASSLSFPGQGYPEAFF. The CDR3 nucleotides are TGTGCCAGCAGCTTAAGTTTCCCGGGACAGGGATATCCTGAAGCTTTCTTT.

The rearrangement uses TRBV5-4 and TRBJ2-7; 7 nucleotides match TRBD1. The V segment lost 4 bases and the J segment 3 bases; nucleotides outside the gene matches: 4. The length of the CDR3 is 13 residues. CDR1 SGHNT and CDR2 YYREEE come from the germline V gene (reference sequence). CDR3 sequence (DNA): TGTGCCAGCAGCGTCGGGACAGACTACGAGCAGTACTTC. Its protein product is CASSVGTDYEQYF.

This clone was counted only a few times. The genes are TRBV14 and TRBJ2-3; 8 bases line up with TRBD2. The germline V gene has CDR1 SGHDN and CDR2 FVKESK. The CDR3 spans 17 residues. With 4 bases clipped from V and 0 bases from J, the junction kept 9 bases outside the gene matches. CDR3 in amino acids: CASSLSGVAGSTDTQYF. In DNA form, the CDR3 reads TGTGCCAGCAGCCTAAGCGGGGTAGCGGGGAGCACAGATACGCAGTATTTT.

The chain is built from TRBV7-9 and TRBJ2-1; D may be TRBD1 (5 bases). CDR3 size: 16 residues. Germline CDR1 is SEHNR and CDR2 is FQNEAQ (reference sequence). Trimming took 6 bases from V and 3 from J, leaving 18 bases between them. DNA of the CDR3: TGTGCCAGCAGTCCTCAACTCGGCGACAGCTACAATGAGCAGTTCTTC. Translation: CASSPQLGDSYNEQFF.

This clone was seen a handful of times. The chain uses TRBV10-3 and TRBJ1-1; D unresolved. V was shortened by 4 bases and J by 3 bases, with 12 bases between the two germline ends. The CDR3 is 14 amino acids. Germline-derived CDR1 and CDR2 are ENHRY and SYGVKD. CDR3 DNA: TGTGCCATCAGTGGAAAGGACGGGCACACTGAAGCTTTCTTT. Its translation: CAISGKDGHTEAFF.

The chain is built from TRBV6-1 and TRBJ2-1, with D possibly matching TRBD2 (5 bases). Germline CDR1 MNHNS, CDR2 SASEGT. The CDR3 runs 14 residues. Between the trimmed V and J ends, which lost 8 bases and 8 bases, there was a span of 19 bases. The CDR3 spells CASRGYLGGDEQFF. The CDR3 DNA sequence: TGTGCCAGCCGGGGTTACCTGGGTGGCGATGAGCAGTTCTTC.

This clone appeared a single time. V and J are TRBV27 and TRBJ2-3, with TRBD2 identical over 7 bases. Germline CDR1 is MNHEY and CDR2 is SMNVEV (reference sequence). Trimming took 4 bases from V and 6 from J; bases not matched to a gene: 13. The CDR3 is 16 amino acids. CDR3 in amino acids: CASSSRAAGVTDTQYF. The CDR3 DNA sequence: TGTGCCAGCAGTTCTCGGGCTGCGGGGGTGACGGATACGCAGTATTTT.

The rearrangement links TRBV19 to TRBJ1-3; D is ambiguous. Germline lookup yields CDR1 LNHDA and CDR2 SQIVND (reference sequence). The germline V and J ends were trimmed by 0 bases and 2 bases, with 8 bases remaining between them. CDR3 length: 15 amino acids. CDR3 sequence reads: CASSIDREAGNTIYF. The CDR3, as DNA: TGTGCCAGTAGTATAGATAGGGAAGCTGGAAACACCATATATTTT.

The chain uses TRBV13 and TRBJ2-1; D is unresolved. The V and J ends lost 4 bases and 4 bases respectively, with 5 bases between them. The CDR3 is made up of 12 amino acids. CDR1 is PRHDT, CDR2 FYEKMQ, per germline (reference sequence). CDR3 nucleotides: TGTGCCAGCAGCTCCCAATACAATGAGCAGTTCTTC. It specifies CASSSQYNEQFF.

For this clone: Germline is not matched at one junction end, which may reflect a read error. This chain links TRBV2 with TRBJ2-7, with D perhaps matching TRBD2 (6 bases). Germline V gene sequence: CDR1 SNHLY, CDR2 FYNNEI. The CDR3 is 14 residues long. The CDR3 DNA reads TGTGCCAGCAGTGAAATGGGGACTTCCTCCGAGCAGTACTTC. As protein: CASSEMGTSSEQYF.

This chain links TRBV27 with TRBJ2-1; possibly TRBD1 for D (5 bases). The V and J ends lost 5 bases and 5 bases respectively, with 10 bases between them. Germline CDR1 and CDR2: MNHEY and SMNVEV (reference sequence). This CDR3 region has 13 residues. In DNA, the CDR3 is TGTGCCAGCAGTCCTCGACAGAACAATGAGCAGTTCTTC. This encodes CASSPRQNNEQFF.

The chain has TRBV6-5 and TRBJ1-6; TRBD1 might be the D (6 bases). The CDR3 is 14 residues long. Between the trimmed V and J ends, which lost 7 bases and 2 bases, there was a span of 9 bases. From germline, CDR1 is MNHEY and CDR2 SVGAGI. CDR3 sequence: CASTQGPYNSPLHF. CDR3 bases: TGTGCCAGCACCCAGGGGCCCTATAATTCACCCCTCCACTTT.

The chain uses TRBV30 and TRBJ2-5; 10 bases align to TRBD1. The CDR3 spans 14 residues. Germline V gene sequence: CDR1 GTSNPN, CDR2 SVGIG (reference sequence). V shed 1 base and J 5 bases; nucleotides not matched to a gene: 4. The DNA for the CDR3 is TGTGCCTGGAGTGGACAGGGGGCTTTTGAGACCCAGTACTTC. This translates into CAWSGQGAFETQYF.

The gene calls are TRBV5-1 and TRBJ1-1, with D unresolved. CDR3 length: 13 amino acids. CDR1 and CDR2 from the germline V gene are SGHRS and YFSETQ. Trimming cost V 5 bases and J 1 base, with 9 bases left between them. The CDR3 coding sequence is TGCGCCAGCAGGACCGGAGAGAACACTGAAGCTTTCTTT. It yields the protein CASRTGENTEAFF.

The J gene is TRBJ2-3, the V gene TRBV4-1; the D is unclear. Trimming took 3 bases from V and 9 from J, leaving 10 bases between them. The germline gives CDR1 MGHRA, CDR2 YSYEKL. The CDR3 covers 12 residues. CDR3 protein: CASSQTADTQYF. CDR3 sequence (DNA): TGCGCCAGCAGCCAGACGGCTGACACGCAGTATTTT.

This clone was seen more than once but under ten times. This CDR3 reads CASSQGLQETQYF. The CDR3 bases are TGCGCCAGCAGCCAGGGACTACAAGAGACCCAGTACTTC. The genes are TRBV4-3 and TRBJ2-5; 7 nucleotides match TRBD2. CDR1 is LGHNA, CDR2 YSLEER, per germline. Trimming cost V 3 bases and J 2 bases; bases outside gene matches: 0. The CDR3 covers 13 residues.

The gene calls are TRBV27 and TRBJ2-5, with D possibly being TRBD2 (7 bases). The germline V gene encodes CDR1 MNHEY and CDR2 SMNVEV (reference sequence). Trimming removed 6 bases from V and 0 bases from J, with 17 bases in between. CDR3 length: 16 amino acids. CDR3 sequence reads: CASRPLGGGDQETQYF. The CDR3, as DNA: TGTGCCAGCAGACCCTTGGGAGGGGGGGACCAAGAGACCCAGTACTTC.

The V call is TRBV4-1, the J call TRBJ2-3, with D perhaps TRBD2 (5 bases). The germline V gene has CDR1 MGHRA and CDR2 YSYEKL. The V end was cut by 0 bases, the J end by 3 bases, with 10 bases between. This CDR3 comprises 15 residues. The CDR3 region is CASSQERVRTDTQYF. The DNA of the CDR3 is TGCGCCAGCAGCCAAGAGAGGGTAAGGACAGATACGCAGTATTTT.

The chain joins TRBV27 to TRBJ2-4, with TRBD2 matching 12 bases. Trimming took 8 bases from V and 0 from J; bases not matched to a gene: 2. The CDR3 has 15 amino acids. Germline values: CDR1 MNHEY, CDR2 SMNVEV (reference sequence). The CDR3 loop reads CASGLAGLAKNIQYF. CDR3 bases: TGTGCCAGCGGACTAGCGGGGTTAGCCAAAAACATTCAGTACTTC.

The rearrangement uses TRBV5-4 and TRBJ1-1; D ambiguous. The CDR3 is 13 residues long. Germline CDR1 reads SGHNT; CDR2 reads YYREEE (reference sequence). V was pared by 6 bases and J by 4 bases, with 13 bases between. The CDR3 loop is CASTPGSGTEAFF. For the CDR3, the DNA is TGTGCCAGCACCCCCGGGTCGGGCACTGAAGCTTTCTTT.